This is a list of T cell receptor beta chains from one sample in a study. Each CDR3 protein gets one entry after TCRdb re-called the 5' RACE reads with MiXCR. The sample carries more than 55,000 distinct CDR3 sequences, roughly 20% recorded once. The sample taken for sequencing was tumor-infiltrating Tregs sorted from the breast tumor. The receptors here all came from a female donor with breast cancer. Each CDR3 is given with its conserved first and last residue. D genes are given only for firm matches. The size entry is marked missing in some rows and otherwise reads once, few, many or a size class.

clone size: few
D gene: .
V gene: TRBV18
J gene: TRBJ2-7
CDR3 DNA: TGTGCCAGCTCACCAGCGGCTGGGTCTTCCTACGAGCAGTACTTC
CDR3 protein: CASSPAAGSSYEQYF

clone size: .
D gene: .
V gene: TRBV4-1
J gene: TRBJ2-4
CDR3 DNA: TGCGCCAGCAGCCAAGTTGTTTTGGGGGGGGGGCTAGCCAAAAACATTCAGTACTTC
CDR3 protein: CASSQVVLGGGLAKNIQYF

clone size: .
D gene: TRBD1
V gene: TRBV27
J gene: TRBJ2-7
CDR3 DNA: TGTGCCAGCAGTCGACAGGGCGGCAGCTTCTACGAGCAGTACTTC
CDR3 protein: CASSRQGGSFYEQYF

clone size: .
D gene: .
V gene: TRBV28
J gene: TRBJ2-7
CDR3 DNA: TGTGCCAGCAGTACAGACAGCTACGAGCAGTACTTC
CDR3 protein: CASSTDSYEQYF

clone size: many
D gene: TRBD2
V gene: TRBV29-1
J gene: TRBJ2-4
CDR3 DNA: TGCAGCGCTGTCCGACGGGGGGACAAAAACATTCAGTACTTC
CDR3 protein: CSAVRRGDKNIQYF

clone size: .
D gene: .
V gene: TRBV4-1
J gene: TRBJ2-2
CDR3 DNA: TGCGCCAGCAGCCAAAGACAGTTCAACACCGGGGAGCTGTTTTTT
CDR3 protein: CASSQRQFNTGELFF

clone size: medium-sized
D gene: .
V gene: TRBV7-2
J gene: TRBJ2-3
CDR3 DNA: TGTGCCAGCAGCTTAGGGACTTCCTACACAGATACGCAGTATTTT
CDR3 protein: CASSLGTSYTDTQYF

clone size: many
D gene: .
V gene: TRBV7-3
J gene: TRBJ2-2
CDR3 DNA: TGTGCCAGCAGCTTAAAGACTACCGGGGAGCTGTTTTTT
CDR3 protein: CASSLKTTGELFF

clone size: .
D gene: .
V gene: TRBV15
J gene: TRBJ1-4
CDR3 DNA: TGTGCCACCAGCAGAGAGAGCCCAGCGAGTTGGGAAAAACTGTTTTTT
CDR3 protein: CATSRESPASWEKLFF

clone size: many
D gene: TRBD1
V gene: TRBV20-1
J gene: TRBJ1-4
CDR3 DNA: TGCAGTGCTAGTGGGACAGGAAAGGGGGAAAAACTGTTTTTT
CDR3 protein: CSASGTGKGEKLFF

clone size: few
D gene: .
V gene: TRBV7-6
J gene: TRBJ1-1
CDR3 DNA: TGTGCCAGCAGCTCCCTCCTCCGGGCGCGACTTGGAGACACTGAAGCTTTCTTT
CDR3 protein: CASSSLLRARLGDTEAFF

clone size: few
D gene: TRBD1
V gene: TRBV7-8
J gene: TRBJ1-5
CDR3 DNA: TGTGCCAGCAGCTTAGGTCGACAGGGGAATCAGCCCCAGCATTTT
CDR3 protein: CASSLGRQGNQPQHF

clone size: few
D gene: .
V gene: TRBV7-9
J gene: TRBJ1-2
CDR3 DNA: TGTGCCAGCAGCTTACGACAGGAGTACATCTATGGCTACACCTTC
CDR3 protein: CASSLRQEYIYGYTF

clone size: .
D gene: TRBD1
V gene: TRBV28
J gene: TRBJ2-2
CDR3 DNA: TGTGCCAGCAGTTCAATCTACCTGGGACAGGGAGGTAGGGCTTTCATCGGGGAGCTGTTTTTT
CDR3 protein: CASSSIYLGQGGRAFIGELFF

clone size: few
D gene: .
V gene: TRBV12-3/TRBV12-4
J gene: TRBJ1-2
CDR3 DNA: TGTGCCAGCAGTTTGACAGGTTTCTCCTATGGCTACACCTTC
CDR3 protein: CASSLTGFSYGYTF

clone size: few
D gene: .
V gene: TRBV20-1
J gene: TRBJ1-6
CDR3 DNA: TGCAGTGCAAACCCCGGCGGCAGGGGTAATTCACCCCTCCACTTT
CDR3 protein: CSANPGGRGNSPLHF

clone size: many
D gene: .
V gene: TRBV5-1
J gene: TRBJ1-4
CDR3 DNA: TGCGCCAGCAGCTTGTCGGGAGAAAAACTGTTTTTT
CDR3 protein: CASSLSGEKLFF

clone size: .
D gene: TRBD2
V gene: TRBV11-3
J gene: TRBJ2-2
CDR3 DNA: TGTGCCAGCAGGGAACTAGCGGGGGACACCGGGGAGCTGTTTTTT
CDR3 protein: CASRELAGDTGELFF

clone size: few
D gene: TRBD1
V gene: TRBV5-1
J gene: TRBJ1-6
CDR3 DNA: TGCGCCAGCAAGGAGGGACAGGGGGACTCACCCCTCCACTTT
CDR3 protein: CASKEGQGDSPLHF

clone size: many
D gene: .
V gene: TRBV9
J gene: TRBJ1-6
CDR3 DNA: TGTGCCAGCAGCGTAGTAGGTTCACCCCTCCACTTT
CDR3 protein: CASSVVGSPLHF

clone size: .
D gene: .
V gene: TRBV15
J gene: TRBJ1-2
CDR3 DNA: TGTGCCACCAGCAGAGATTCCCTGATTAACTATGGCTACACCTTC
CDR3 protein: CATSRDSLINYGYTF

clone size: few
D gene: TRBD1
V gene: TRBV29-1
J gene: TRBJ1-2
CDR3 DNA: TGCAGCGCTACGGGACAGACAAACTATGGCTACACCTTC
CDR3 protein: CSATGQTNYGYTF

clone size: few
D gene: .
V gene: TRBV7-2
J gene: TRBJ2-3
CDR3 DNA: TGTGCCAGCAGTCAATCGGCAGGGACTAGCACAGATACGCAGTATTTT
CDR3 protein: CASSQSAGTSTDTQYF

clone size: .
D gene: .
V gene: TRBV28
J gene: TRBJ2-7
CDR3 DNA: TGTGCCAGTAGAACTTCGTTAAGCTCCTACGAGCAGTACTTC
CDR3 protein: CASRTSLSSYEQYF

clone size: many
D gene: .
V gene: TRBV11-3
J gene: TRBJ2-2
CDR3 DNA: TGTGCCAGCAGCTCGGGACGCGGGGAGCTGTTTTTT
CDR3 protein: CASSSGRGELFF

clone size: .
D gene: TRBD1
V gene: TRBV5-1
J gene: TRBJ1-1
CDR3 DNA: TGCGCCAGCAGCACCCAGACAGGGAACACTGAAGCTCTCTTT
CDR3 protein: CASSTQTGNTEALF

clone size: few
D gene: .
V gene: TRBV4-1
J gene: TRBJ1-3
CDR3 DNA: TGCGCCAGCAGCCAAGGTAGCTCGCGAGGGAGCTCTGGAAACACCATATATTTT
CDR3 protein: CASSQGSSRGSSGNTIYF

clone size: few
D gene: TRBD1
V gene: TRBV29-1
J gene: TRBJ2-1
CDR3 DNA: TGTGGGACAGTTTCCTACAATGAGCAGTTCTTC
CDR3 protein: CGTVSYNEQFF

clone size: .
D gene: .
V gene: TRBV5-1
J gene: TRBJ2-4
CDR3 DNA: TGCGCCAGCAGCCCCCAGGAAGGGGGCAAAAACATTCAGTACTTC
CDR3 protein: CASSPQEGGKNIQYF

clone size: .
D gene: .
V gene: TRBV11-2
J gene: TRBJ1-5
CDR3 DNA: TGTGCCAGCAGCCCACGCGGAGGGGGACGGCAGCCCCAGCATTTT
CDR3 protein: CASSPRGGGRQPQHF

clone size: .
D gene: .
V gene: TRBV28
J gene: TRBJ2-2
CDR3 DNA: TGTGCCAGCACCCCCTCAGCGGTCGCCCAAACCGGGGAGCTGTTTTTT
CDR3 protein: CASTPSAVAQTGELFF

clone size: few
D gene: .
V gene: TRBV10-2
J gene: TRBJ1-1
CDR3 DNA: TGCGCCAGCAGTGAACAGGGAGTTGAAGCTTTCTTT
CDR3 protein: CASSEQGVEAFF

clone size: .
D gene: .
V gene: TRBV5-1
J gene: TRBJ2-1
CDR3 DNA: TGCGCCAGCAGCCTAGGACTAGGGGGCGATGAGCAGTCCTTC
CDR3 protein: CASSLGLGGDEQSF

clone size: .
D gene: TRBD1
V gene: TRBV28
J gene: TRBJ2-1
CDR3 DNA: TGTGCCAGCAGTTATCCCCAACCTCTATTGTGGGGACAGGGAAGTAAAAATGAGCAGTTCTTC
CDR3 protein: CASSYPQPLLWGQGSKNEQFF

clone size: few
D gene: TRBD2
V gene: TRBV28
J gene: TRBJ2-1
CDR3 DNA: TGTGCCAGCACCCCTGGTGGACTAGCGGGAGTCAATGAGCAGTTCTTC
CDR3 protein: CASTPGGLAGVNEQFF

clone size: .
D gene: TRBD1
V gene: TRBV28
J gene: TRBJ1-5
CDR3 DNA: TGTGCCAGCAGTTCCGTCGGGACAGGAGAGGACCCCCAGCATTTT
CDR3 protein: CASSSVGTGEDPQHF

clone size: .
D gene: .
V gene: TRBV5-4
J gene: TRBJ2-1
CDR3 DNA: TGTGCCAGCAGCTTAAAGTCTGGGACCTACAATGAGCAGTTCTTC
CDR3 protein: CASSLKSGTYNEQFF

clone size: many
D gene: TRBD1
V gene: TRBV9
J gene: TRBJ2-2
CDR3 DNA: TGTGCCAGCAGCCCGACGGACAGGGTAGACACCGGGGAGCTGTTTTTT
CDR3 protein: CASSPTDRVDTGELFF

clone size: .
D gene: .
V gene: TRBV20-1
J gene: TRBJ1-1
CDR3 DNA: TGCAGTGGGGCGGCTGGGGGGTGGAACACTGAAGCTTTCTTT
CDR3 protein: CSGAAGGWNTEAFF

clone size: .
D gene: .
V gene: TRBV6-2/TRBV6-3
J gene: TRBJ1-2
CDR3 DNA: TGTGCCACCAAGAGACCAGAAGGATATGGCTACACCTTC
CDR3 protein: CATKRPEGYGYTF

clone size: few
D gene: TRBD1
V gene: TRBV5-1
J gene: TRBJ1-3
CDR3 DNA: TGCGCCAGCAGCTTGGGTGGGACAGGGAGAGGAAACACCATATATTTT
CDR3 protein: CASSLGGTGRGNTIYF

clone size: few
D gene: .
V gene: TRBV7-2
J gene: TRBJ2-1
CDR3 DNA: TGTGCCAGCAGCTCGGAGAACTATGAGCAGTTCTTC
CDR3 protein: CASSSENYEQFF

clone size: many
D gene: .
V gene: TRBV10-3
J gene: TRBJ2-7
CDR3 DNA: TGTGCCATCAGTGAGCGACAGGACCTGCAGTACTTC
CDR3 protein: CAISERQDLQYF

clone size: few
D gene: .
V gene: TRBV5-6
J gene: TRBJ2-5
CDR3 DNA: TGTGCCAGCAGCTTAGTAGAAGAGACCCAGTACTTC
CDR3 protein: CASSLVEETQYF

clone size: many
D gene: .
V gene: TRBV28
J gene: TRBJ2-1
CDR3 DNA: TGTGCCAGCAGTACGCCACAGATCATGGAGCAGTTCTTC
CDR3 protein: CASSTPQIMEQFF

clone size: many
D gene: .
V gene: TRBV12-3/TRBV12-4
J gene: TRBJ2-7
CDR3 DNA: TGTGCCAGCAGTCCCGCCCCCCGCGACGCGGAGCAGTACTTC
CDR3 protein: CASSPAPRDAEQYF

clone size: many
D gene: .
V gene: TRBV4-2
J gene: TRBJ2-5
CDR3 DNA: TGTGCCAGCAGCCAGCGTGAGAGCAGCCAAGAGACCCAGTACTTC
CDR3 protein: CASSQRESSQETQYF

clone size: .
D gene: .
V gene: TRBV11-2
J gene: TRBJ1-3
CDR3 DNA: TGTGCCAGCAGCCCCCGGGCCGAATACTCTGGAAACACCATATATTTT
CDR3 protein: CASSPRAEYSGNTIYF

clone size: .
D gene: .
V gene: TRBV4-1
J gene: TRBJ2-7
CDR3 DNA: TGCGCCAGCAGCCAAGTTGGCTACGAGCAGTACTTC
CDR3 protein: CASSQVGYEQYF

clone size: .
D gene: .
V gene: TRBV18
J gene: TRBJ1-1
CDR3 DNA: TGTGCCAGCTCCCCCTCGGGACCTGAAGCTTTCTTT
CDR3 protein: CASSPSGPEAFF

clone size: few
D gene: .
V gene: TRBV28
J gene: TRBJ2-7
CDR3 DNA: TGTGCCGGGGGGGCGAGAAACGAGCAGTACTTC
CDR3 protein: CAGGARNEQYF

clone size: many
D gene: .
V gene: TRBV4-3
J gene: TRBJ1-1
CDR3 DNA: TGCGCCAGCAGCCACGGGGAGGGAAGGGCTTTCTTT
CDR3 protein: CASSHGEGRAFF

clone size: .
D gene: .
V gene: TRBV20-1
J gene: TRBJ2-3
CDR3 DNA: TGCAGTGCTAGAGATCCCGGGATAGGAGATACGCAGTATTTT
CDR3 protein: CSARDPGIGDTQYF

clone size: many
D gene: .
V gene: TRBV10-3
J gene: TRBJ1-4
CDR3 DNA: TGTGCCATCAGTGAAACTGATGAAAAACTGTTTTTT
CDR3 protein: CAISETDEKLFF

clone size: few
D gene: .
V gene: TRBV20-1
J gene: TRBJ1-5
CDR3 DNA: TGCAGTGCGAGCTACCGGGACATTGGTAAGCCCCAGCATTTT
CDR3 protein: CSASYRDIGKPQHF

clone size: few
D gene: .
V gene: TRBV12-3/TRBV12-4
J gene: TRBJ2-4
CDR3 DNA: TGTGCCAGCAGTTTAAGTATTACGGCAGTAGCCAAAAACATTCAGTACTTC
CDR3 protein: CASSLSITAVAKNIQYF

clone size: few
D gene: .
V gene: TRBV11-1
J gene: TRBJ1-1
CDR3 DNA: TGTGCCAGCACCCGGCAGGCCACAAATCTGGGTGAAGCTTTCTTT
CDR3 protein: CASTRQATNLGEAFF

clone size: many
D gene: .
V gene: TRBV11-2
J gene: TRBJ2-7
CDR3 DNA: TGTGCCAGCAGCTTAGACTGGGGGGCAGACGAGCAGTACTTC
CDR3 protein: CASSLDWGADEQYF

clone size: many
D gene: .
V gene: TRBV5-1
J gene: TRBJ1-5
CDR3 DNA: TGCGCCAGCAGCTTGTCGGGGTCAAAACCCCAGCATTTT
CDR3 protein: CASSLSGSKPQHF